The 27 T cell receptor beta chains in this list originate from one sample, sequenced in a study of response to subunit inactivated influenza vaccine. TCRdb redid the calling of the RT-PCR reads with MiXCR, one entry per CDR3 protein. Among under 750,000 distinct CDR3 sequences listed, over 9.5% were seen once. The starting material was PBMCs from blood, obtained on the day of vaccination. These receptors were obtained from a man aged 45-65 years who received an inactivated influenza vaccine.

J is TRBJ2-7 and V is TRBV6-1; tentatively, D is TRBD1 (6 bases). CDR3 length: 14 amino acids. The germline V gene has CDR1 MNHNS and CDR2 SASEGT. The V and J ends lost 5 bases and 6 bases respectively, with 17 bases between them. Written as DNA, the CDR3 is TGTGCCAGCAGTCCAGTGGGGGCCCGACCCGAGCAGTACTTC. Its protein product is CASSPVGARPEQYF.

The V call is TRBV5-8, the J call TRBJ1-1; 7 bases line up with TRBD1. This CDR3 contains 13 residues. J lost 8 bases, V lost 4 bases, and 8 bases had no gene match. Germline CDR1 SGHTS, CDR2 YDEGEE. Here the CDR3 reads CASSRTYRGEAFF. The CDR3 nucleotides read TGTGCCAGCAGCCGGACCTACAGGGGAGAAGCTTTCTTT.

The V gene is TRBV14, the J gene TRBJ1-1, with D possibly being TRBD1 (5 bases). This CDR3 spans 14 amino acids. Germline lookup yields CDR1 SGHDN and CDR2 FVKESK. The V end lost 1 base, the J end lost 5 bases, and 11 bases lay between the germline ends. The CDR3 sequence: CASSQVQWGTEAFF. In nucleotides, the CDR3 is TGTGCCAGCAGCCAAGTCCAGTGGGGGACTGAAGCTTTCTTT.

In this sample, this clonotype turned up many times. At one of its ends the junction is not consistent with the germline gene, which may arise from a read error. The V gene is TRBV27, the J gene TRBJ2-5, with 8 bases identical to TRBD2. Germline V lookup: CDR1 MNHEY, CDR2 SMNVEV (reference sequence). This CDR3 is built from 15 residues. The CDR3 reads CASSGGLAAREAQYF. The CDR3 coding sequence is TGTGCCAGCAGTGGCGGACTAGCTGCCAGAGAGGCCCAGTACTTC.

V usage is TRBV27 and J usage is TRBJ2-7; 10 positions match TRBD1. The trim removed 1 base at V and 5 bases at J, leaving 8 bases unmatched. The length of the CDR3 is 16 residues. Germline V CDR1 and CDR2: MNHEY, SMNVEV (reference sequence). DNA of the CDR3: TGTGCCAGCAGTTTATTAGGGGACAGGGGATCCCACGAGCAGTACTTC. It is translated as CASSLLGDRGSHEQYF.

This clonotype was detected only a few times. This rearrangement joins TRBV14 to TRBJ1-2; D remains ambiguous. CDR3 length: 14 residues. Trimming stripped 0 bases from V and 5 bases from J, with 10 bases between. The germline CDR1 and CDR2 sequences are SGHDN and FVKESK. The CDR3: CASSQDVAGYGYTF. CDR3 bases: TGTGCCAGCAGCCAAGATGTGGCAGGTTATGGCTACACCTTC.

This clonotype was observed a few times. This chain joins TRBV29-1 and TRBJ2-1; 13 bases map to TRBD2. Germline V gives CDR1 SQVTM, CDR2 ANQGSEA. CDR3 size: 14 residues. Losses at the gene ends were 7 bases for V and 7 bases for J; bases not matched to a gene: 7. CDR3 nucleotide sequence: TGCAGCGGTCGACTAGCGGGAGGAGTAAATGAGCAGTTCTTC. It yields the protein CSGRLAGGVNEQFF.

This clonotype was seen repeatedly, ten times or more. For the CDR3, the DNA is TGTGCCAGCAGCCTCGACAGGGCTGCCGATACGCAGTATTTT. Protein: CASSLDRAADTQYF. The V gene is TRBV5-4, the J gene TRBJ2-3; 7 bases align to TRBD1. The V gene's germline CDR1 is SGHNT and CDR2 YYREEE (reference sequence). Trimming took 4 bases from V and 6 from J; bases not matched to a gene: 8. This CDR3 comprises 14 residues.

CDR3 sequence reads: CASSSRHRGLDEQYF. CDR3 nucleotides: TGTGCCAGCAGCTCCAGACACAGGGGGCTGGACGAGCAGTACTTC. V is TRBV7-8 and J is TRBJ2-7; TRBD1 matches at 9 bases. V lost 4 bases and J lost 5; bases outside the gene matches: 9. The CDR3 is made up of 15 amino acids. CDR1 is SGHVS and CDR2 is FQNEAQ in the germline V gene.

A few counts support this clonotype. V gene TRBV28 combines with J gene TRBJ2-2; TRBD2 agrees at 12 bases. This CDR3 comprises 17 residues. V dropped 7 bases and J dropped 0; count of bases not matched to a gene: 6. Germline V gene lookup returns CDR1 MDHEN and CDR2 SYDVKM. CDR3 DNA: TGTGCCAGCACAGGACTAGCGGGGCGCTCGAACACCGGGGAGCTGTTTTTT. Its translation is CASTGLAGRSNTGELFF.

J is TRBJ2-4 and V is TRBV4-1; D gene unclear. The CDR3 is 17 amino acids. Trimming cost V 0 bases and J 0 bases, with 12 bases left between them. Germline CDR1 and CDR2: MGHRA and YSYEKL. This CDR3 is CASSQEGSRVAKNIQYF. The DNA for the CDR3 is TGCGCCAGCAGCCAAGAAGGATCCCGAGTAGCCAAAAACATTCAGTACTTC.

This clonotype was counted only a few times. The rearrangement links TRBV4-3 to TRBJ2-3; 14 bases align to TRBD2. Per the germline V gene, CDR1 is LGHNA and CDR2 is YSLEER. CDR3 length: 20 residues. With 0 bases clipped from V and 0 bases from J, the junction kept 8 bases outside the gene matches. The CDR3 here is CASSQDQTSGRDASTDTQYF. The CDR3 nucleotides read TGCGCCAGCAGCCAAGATCAGACTAGCGGGAGGGATGCTAGCACAGATACGCAGTATTTT.

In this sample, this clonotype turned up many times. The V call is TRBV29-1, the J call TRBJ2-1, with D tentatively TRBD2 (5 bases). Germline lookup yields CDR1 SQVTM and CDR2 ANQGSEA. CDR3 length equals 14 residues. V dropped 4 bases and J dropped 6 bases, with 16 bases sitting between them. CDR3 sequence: CSVAASYSGNEQFF. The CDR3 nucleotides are TGCAGCGTTGCCGCTAGCTATTCAGGCAATGAGCAGTTCTTC.

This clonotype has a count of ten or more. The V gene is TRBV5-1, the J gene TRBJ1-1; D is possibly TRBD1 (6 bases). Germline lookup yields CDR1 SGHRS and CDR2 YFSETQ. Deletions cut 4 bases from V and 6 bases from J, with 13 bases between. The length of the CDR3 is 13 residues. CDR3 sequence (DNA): TGCGCCAGCAGCAGACTCACAGGGTCTGAAGCTTTCTTT. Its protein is CASSRLTGSEAFF.

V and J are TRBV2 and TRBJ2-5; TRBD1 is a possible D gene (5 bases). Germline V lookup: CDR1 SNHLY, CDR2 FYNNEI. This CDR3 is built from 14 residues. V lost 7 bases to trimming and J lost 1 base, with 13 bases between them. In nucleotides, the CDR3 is TGTGCCAGCAAGGTGGGGCCAGTCCAAGAGACCCAGTACTTC. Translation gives CASKVGPVQETQYF.

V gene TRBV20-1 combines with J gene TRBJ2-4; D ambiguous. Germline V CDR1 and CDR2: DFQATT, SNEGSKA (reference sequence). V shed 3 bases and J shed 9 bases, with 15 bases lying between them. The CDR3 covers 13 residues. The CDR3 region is CSARGSPRGIQYF. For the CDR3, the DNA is TGCAGTGCTAGGGGCAGTCCCAGAGGCATTCAGTACTTC.

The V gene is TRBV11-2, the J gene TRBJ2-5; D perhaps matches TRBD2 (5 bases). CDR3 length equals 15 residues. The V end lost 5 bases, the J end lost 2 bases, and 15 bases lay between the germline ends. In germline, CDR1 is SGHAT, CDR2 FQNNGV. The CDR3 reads CASSPWKRRQETQYF. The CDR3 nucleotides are TGTGCCAGCAGCCCGTGGAAGCGGAGACAAGAGACCCAGTACTTC.

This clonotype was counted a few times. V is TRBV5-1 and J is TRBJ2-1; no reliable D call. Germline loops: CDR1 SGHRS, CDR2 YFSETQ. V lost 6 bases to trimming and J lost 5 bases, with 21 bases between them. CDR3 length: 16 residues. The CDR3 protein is CASTPEPVWYDNEQFF. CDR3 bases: TGCGCCAGCACCCCGGAGCCGGTTTGGTACGACAATGAGCAGTTCTTC.

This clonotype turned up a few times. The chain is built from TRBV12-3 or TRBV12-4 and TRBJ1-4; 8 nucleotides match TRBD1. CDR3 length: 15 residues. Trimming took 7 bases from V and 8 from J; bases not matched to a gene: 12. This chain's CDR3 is CASTRGDRGTEKLFF. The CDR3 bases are TGTGCCAGCACCCGAGGCGACAGGGGAACCGAAAAACTGTTTTTT.

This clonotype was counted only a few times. This chain's CDR3 is CASSLEPHSTDTQYF. The DNA for the CDR3 is TGTGCCAGCAGCCTCGAACCTCATAGCACAGATACGCAGTATTTT. The chain combines TRBV3-1 with TRBJ2-3; D not certain. The CDR3 loop spans 15 amino acids. Looked up from germline, CDR1 is LGHDT and CDR2 is YNNKEL (reference sequence). V dropped 4 bases and J dropped 0 bases, with 11 bases sitting between them.

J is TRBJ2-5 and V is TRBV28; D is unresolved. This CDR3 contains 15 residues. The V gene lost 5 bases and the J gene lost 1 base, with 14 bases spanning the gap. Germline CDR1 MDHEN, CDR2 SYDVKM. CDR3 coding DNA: TGTGCCAGCAGTCAAATTGGGCCTGCCCAAGAGACCCAGTACTTC. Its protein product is CASSQIGPAQETQYF.

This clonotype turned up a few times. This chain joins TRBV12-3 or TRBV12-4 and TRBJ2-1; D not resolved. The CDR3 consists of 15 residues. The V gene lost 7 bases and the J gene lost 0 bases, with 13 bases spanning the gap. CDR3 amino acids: CASTPGHSSYNEQFF. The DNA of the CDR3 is TGTGCCAGCACCCCCGGGCACAGCTCCTACAATGAGCAGTTCTTC.

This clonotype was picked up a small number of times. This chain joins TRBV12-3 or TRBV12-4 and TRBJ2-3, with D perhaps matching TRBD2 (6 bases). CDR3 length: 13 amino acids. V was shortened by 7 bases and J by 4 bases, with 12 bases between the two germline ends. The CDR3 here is CASTNGLPDTQYF. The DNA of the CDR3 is TGTGCCAGCACCAATGGACTACCAGATACGCAGTATTTT.

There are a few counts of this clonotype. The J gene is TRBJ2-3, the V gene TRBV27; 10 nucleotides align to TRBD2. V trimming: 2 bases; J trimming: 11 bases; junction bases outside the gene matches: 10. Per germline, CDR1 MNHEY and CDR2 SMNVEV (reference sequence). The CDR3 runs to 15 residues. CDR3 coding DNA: TGTGCCAGCAGTTTAGTATTAGCGGGGGGAGGAATGCAGTATTTT. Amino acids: CASSLVLAGGGMQYF.

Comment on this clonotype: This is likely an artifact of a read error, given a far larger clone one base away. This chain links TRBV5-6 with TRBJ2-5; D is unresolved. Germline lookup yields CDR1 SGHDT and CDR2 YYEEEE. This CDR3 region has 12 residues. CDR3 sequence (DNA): TGTTCCAGCAGCTTGGGGCAAGAGACCCAGTACTTC. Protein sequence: CSSSLGQETQYF.

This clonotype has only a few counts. CDR3 amino acids: CASSPGFLREAFF. The DNA of the CDR3 is TGTGCCAGCAGCCCCGGGTTCCTACGGGAAGCTTTCTTT. The V call is TRBV7-2, the J call TRBJ1-1, with no clear D. The CDR3 spans 13 residues. The ends were cut back, 5 bases at V and 8 bases at J, with 15 bases in the middle. Germline loops: CDR1 SGHTA, CDR2 FQGNSA.

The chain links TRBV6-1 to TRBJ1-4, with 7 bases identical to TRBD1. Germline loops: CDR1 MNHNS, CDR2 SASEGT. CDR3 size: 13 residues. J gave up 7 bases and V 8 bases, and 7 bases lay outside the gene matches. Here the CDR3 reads CASGRGIGEKLFF. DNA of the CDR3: TGTGCCAGCGGCAGGGGGATAGGTGAAAAACTGTTTTTT.